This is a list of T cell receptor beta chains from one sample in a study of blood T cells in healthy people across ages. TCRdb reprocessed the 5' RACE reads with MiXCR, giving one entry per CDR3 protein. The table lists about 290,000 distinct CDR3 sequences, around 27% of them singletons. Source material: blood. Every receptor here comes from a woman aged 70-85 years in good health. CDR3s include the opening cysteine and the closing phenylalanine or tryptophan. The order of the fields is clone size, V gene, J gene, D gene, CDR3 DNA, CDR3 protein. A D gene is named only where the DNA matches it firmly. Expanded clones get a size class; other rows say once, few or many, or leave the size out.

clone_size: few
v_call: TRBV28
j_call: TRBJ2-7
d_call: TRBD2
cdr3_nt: TGTGCCAGCAGTTTTGGGAGCGGGAGGCCTTACGAGCAGTACTTC
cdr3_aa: CASSFGSGRPYEQYF

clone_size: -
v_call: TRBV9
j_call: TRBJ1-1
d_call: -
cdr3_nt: TGTGCCAGCAGCCCGTTATCCGAGAGGAACACTGAAGCTTTCTTT
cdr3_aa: CASSPLSERNTEAFF

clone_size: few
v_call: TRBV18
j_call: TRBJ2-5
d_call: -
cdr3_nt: TGTGCCAGCTCACTTGGGGACGGGGAGACCCAGTACTTC
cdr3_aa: CASSLGDGETQYF

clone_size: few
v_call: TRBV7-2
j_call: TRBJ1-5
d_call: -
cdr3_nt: TGTGCCAGCAGCTTAGGCGGTTGGGGCTTGGACCACAATCAGCCCCAGCATTTT
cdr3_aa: CASSLGGWGLDHNQPQHF

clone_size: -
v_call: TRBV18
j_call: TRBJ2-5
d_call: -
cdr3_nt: TGTGCCAGCTCACCACCGTCGGCAGGCAGACAAGGGACCCAGTACTTC
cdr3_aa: CASSPPSAGRQGTQYF

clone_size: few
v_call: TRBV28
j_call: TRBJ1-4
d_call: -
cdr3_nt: TGTGCCAGCATCACAGGATCAGGGGAAAAACTGTTTTTT
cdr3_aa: CASITGSGEKLFF

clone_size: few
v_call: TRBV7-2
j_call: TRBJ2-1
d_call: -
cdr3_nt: TGTGCCAGCAGCTTAGCTTACTACAATGAGCAGTTCTTC
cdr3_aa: CASSLAYYNEQFF

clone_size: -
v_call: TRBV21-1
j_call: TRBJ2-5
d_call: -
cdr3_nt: TGTGCCAGCAGCAACCCCCATCGGACGTGTGGGGAGACCCAGTACTTC
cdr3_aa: CASSNPHRTCGETQYF

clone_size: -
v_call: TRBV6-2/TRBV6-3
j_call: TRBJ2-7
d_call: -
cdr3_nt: TGTGCCAGCAGACCCAACCCGGGATCTGGGGAGCAGTACTTC
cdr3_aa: CASRPNPGSGEQYF

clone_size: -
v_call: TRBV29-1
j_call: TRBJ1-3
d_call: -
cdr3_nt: TGCAGCGTTTCCGTATCTGGAAACACCATATATTTT
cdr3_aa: CSVSVSGNTIYF

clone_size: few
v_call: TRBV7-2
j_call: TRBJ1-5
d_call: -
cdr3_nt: TGTGCCAGCAGCCTATACAGTGCGGCCCAGCATTTT
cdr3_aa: CASSLYSAAQHF

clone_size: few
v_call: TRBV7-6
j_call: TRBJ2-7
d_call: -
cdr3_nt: TGTGCCAGCAGCTTAGCGCAGGGGTCCCAATCCCTCGAGCAGTACTTC
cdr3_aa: CASSLAQGSQSLEQYF

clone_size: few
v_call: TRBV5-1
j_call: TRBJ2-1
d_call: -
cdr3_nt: TGCGCCAGCAGCTTGTCAGGAGGGACAAACAATGAGCAGTTCTTC
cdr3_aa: CASSLSGGTNNEQFF

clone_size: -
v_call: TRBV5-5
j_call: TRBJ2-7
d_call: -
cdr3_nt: TGTGCCAGCAGCTCATTGACGGAAACCTACGAGCAGTACTTC
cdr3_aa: CASSSLTETYEQYF

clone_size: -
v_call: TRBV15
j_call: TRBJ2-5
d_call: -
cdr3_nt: TGTGCCACCAGCAGAGAAAATGTCGTTTCGGAGACCCAGTACTTC
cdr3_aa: CATSRENVVSETQYF

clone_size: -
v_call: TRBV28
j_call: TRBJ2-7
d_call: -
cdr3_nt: TGTGCCAGCAGTTATTGGTCCTACGAGCAGTACTTC
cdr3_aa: CASSYWSYEQYF

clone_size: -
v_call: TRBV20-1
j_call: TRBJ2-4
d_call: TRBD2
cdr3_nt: TGCAGTGCTAGCGTCCCGGGACTAGCGAACATTCAGTACTTC
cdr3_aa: CSASVPGLANIQYF

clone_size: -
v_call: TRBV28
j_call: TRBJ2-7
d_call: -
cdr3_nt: TGTGCCAGCTCAGATTTTCCTAGGCACGAGCAGTACTTC
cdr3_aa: CASSDFPRHEQYF

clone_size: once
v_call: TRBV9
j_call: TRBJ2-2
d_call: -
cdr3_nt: TGTGCCAGCAGCGACCAGAAAGGGGAGCTGTTTTTT
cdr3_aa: CASSDQKGELFF

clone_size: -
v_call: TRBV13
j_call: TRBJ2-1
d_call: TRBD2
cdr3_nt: TGTGCCAGCAGCTCCATCGGACTAGCGGGAGCCCTGTACAATGAGCAGTTCTTC
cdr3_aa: CASSSIGLAGALYNEQFF